Ten or more counts support the clone carrying this T cell receptor beta chain. The antigen remains undetermined. Trimming left V 2 bases short and J 0 bases short, with 11 bases between. Germline-derived CDR1 and CDR2 are MNHEY and SVGAGI. The CDR3 is 15 amino acids. The data belong to a study of T-cell reconstitution after alpha-beta-depleted transplantation in children. Unique molecular identifiers featured in how the TCRbeta library was prepared. TCRdb ran MiXCR on the PCR reads and lists one entry per CDR3 protein. Among 900,000 or so distinct CDR3 sequences listed, 15% to 20% were seen once. Study-level results: After one year, T-cell counts and TCRbeta diversity mostly came from new T cells. Reportedly, roughly two months post-transplant, alpha-beta T cells arose from several hundred expanded graft clones. Day-60 TCRbeta diversity that was high in some patients was derived from surviving recipient T cells and thymic progenitors.

Sequencing was performed on PBMCs, mostly from graft donor cells, taken 360 days after TCRalphabeta/CD19-depleted stem cell transplant. This clonotype was obtained from a male patient younger than 18 who had a stem cell transplant for acute lymphoblastic leukemia, so the T cells may come from the graft donor. The chain combines TRBV6-5 with TRBJ2-7; possible D gene TRBD1, 5 bases. The DNA of the CDR3 is TGTGCCAGCAGTTACGGGGCCCGGGTCTCCTACGAGCAGTACTTC. Translated, it gives CASSYGARVSYEQYF.